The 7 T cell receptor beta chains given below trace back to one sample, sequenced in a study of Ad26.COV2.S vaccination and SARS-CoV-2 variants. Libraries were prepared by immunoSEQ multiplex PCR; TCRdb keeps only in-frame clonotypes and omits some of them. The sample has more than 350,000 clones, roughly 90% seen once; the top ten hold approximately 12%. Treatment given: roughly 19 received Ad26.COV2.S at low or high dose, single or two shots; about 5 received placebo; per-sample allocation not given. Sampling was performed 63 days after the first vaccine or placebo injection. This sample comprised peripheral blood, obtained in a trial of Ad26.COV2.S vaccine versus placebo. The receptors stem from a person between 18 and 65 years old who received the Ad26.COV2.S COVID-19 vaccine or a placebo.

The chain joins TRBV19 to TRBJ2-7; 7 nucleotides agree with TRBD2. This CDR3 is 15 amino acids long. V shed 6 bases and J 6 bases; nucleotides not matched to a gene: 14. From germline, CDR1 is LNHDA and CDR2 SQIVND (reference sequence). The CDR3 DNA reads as TGTGCCAGTAGGGGCGGCGGACTAGAAAGGGTCGAGCAGTACTTC. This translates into CASRGGGLERVEQYF.

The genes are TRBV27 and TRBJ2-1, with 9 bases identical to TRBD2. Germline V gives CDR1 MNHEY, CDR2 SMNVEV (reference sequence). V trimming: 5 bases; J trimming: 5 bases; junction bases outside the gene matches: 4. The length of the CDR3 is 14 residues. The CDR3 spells CASSPLAGDNEQFF. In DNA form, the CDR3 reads TGTGCCAGCAGTCCGTTAGCGGGAGACAATGAGCAGTTCTTC.

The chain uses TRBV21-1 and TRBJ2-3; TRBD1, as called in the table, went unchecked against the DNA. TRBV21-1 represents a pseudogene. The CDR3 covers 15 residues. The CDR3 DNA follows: TGTGCCAGCAGCAAGGACAGCCTCGTTATGGGTACGCAGTATTTT. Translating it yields CASSKDSLVMGTQYF.

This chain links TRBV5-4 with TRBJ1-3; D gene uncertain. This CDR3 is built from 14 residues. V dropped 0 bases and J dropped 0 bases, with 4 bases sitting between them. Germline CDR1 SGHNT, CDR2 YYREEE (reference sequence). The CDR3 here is CASSLGPSGNTIYF. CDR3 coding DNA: TGTGCCAGCAGCTTGGGACCCTCTGGAAACACCATATATTTT.

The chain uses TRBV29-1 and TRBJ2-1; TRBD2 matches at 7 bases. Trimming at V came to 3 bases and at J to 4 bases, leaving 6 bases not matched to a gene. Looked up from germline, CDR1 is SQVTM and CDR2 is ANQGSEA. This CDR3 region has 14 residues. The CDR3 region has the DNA TGCAGCGTTGACCCCAGCGGGATGTACAATGAGCAGTTCTTC. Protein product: CSVDPSGMYNEQFF.

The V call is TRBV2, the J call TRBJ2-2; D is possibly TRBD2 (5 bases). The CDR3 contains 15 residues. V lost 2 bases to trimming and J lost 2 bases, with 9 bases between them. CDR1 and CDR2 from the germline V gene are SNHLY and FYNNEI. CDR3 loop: CASSEWTPNTGELFF. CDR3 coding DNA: TGTGCCAGCAGTGAATGGACTCCTAACACCGGGGAGCTGTTTTTT.

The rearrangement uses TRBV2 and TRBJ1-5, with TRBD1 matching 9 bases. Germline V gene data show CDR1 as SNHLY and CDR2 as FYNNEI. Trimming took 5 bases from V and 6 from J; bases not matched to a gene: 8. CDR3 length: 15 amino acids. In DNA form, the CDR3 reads TGTGCCAGCAGTCAGGGACAGGGAGCAAGTCAGCCCCAGCATTTT. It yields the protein CASSQGQGASQPQHF. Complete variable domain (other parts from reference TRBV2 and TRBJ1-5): EPEVTQTPSHQVTQMGQEVILRCVPISNHLYFYWYRQILGQKVEFLVSFYNNEISEKSEIFDDQFSVERPDGSNFTLKIRSTKLEDSAMYFCASSQGQGASQPQHFGDGTRLSIL.